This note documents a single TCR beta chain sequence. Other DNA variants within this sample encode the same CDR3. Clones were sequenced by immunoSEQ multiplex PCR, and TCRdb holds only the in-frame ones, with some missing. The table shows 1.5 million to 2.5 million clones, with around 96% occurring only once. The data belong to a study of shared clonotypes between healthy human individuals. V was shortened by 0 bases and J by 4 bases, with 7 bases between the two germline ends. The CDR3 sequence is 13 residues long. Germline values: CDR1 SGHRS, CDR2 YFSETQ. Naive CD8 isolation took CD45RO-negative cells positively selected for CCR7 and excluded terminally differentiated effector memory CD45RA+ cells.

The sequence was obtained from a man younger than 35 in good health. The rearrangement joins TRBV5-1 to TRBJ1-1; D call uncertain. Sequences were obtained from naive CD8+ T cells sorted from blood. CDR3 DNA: TGCGCCAGCAGCTTGGCATCGGGCACTGAAGCTTTCTTT. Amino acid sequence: CASSLASGTEAFF.